Below, one TCR beta chain is given with its context. TCRdb keeps only in-frame clones here, not all; method: immunoSEQ multiplex PCR. The table includes about 80,000 clones, roughly 87% detected once. The data were obtained in a study of PD-L1 blockade in urothelial cancer. This CDR3 is built from 15 residues. Trimming took 2 bases from V and 2 from J, leaving 13 bases between them. Per germline, CDR1 GTSNPN and CDR2 SVGIG (reference sequence). This material consisted of PBMCs, taken around atezolizumab (anti-PD-L1) treatment. The TCR sequence derives from a woman in her seventies with urothelial cancer. The gene calls are TRBV30 and TRBJ1-5; a possible D gene is TRBD1 (6 bases). Written as DNA, the CDR3 is TGTGCCTGGAGTTCACAGGGTGGGGGCAATCAGCCCCAGCATTTT. As protein: CAWSSQGGGNQPQHF.